Below, 8 T cell receptor beta chains from the same sample are listed, as sequenced in a study of identical twins. TCRdb ran MiXCR on the 5' RACE reads and lists one entry per CDR3 protein. The sample lists approximately 210,000 distinct CDR3 sequences, roughly 10% occurring once. Sample: memory (CD45RO+) T cells sorted from blood. These receptors came from a woman in her late teens or twenties in good health.

This clonotype has just a few counts. The chain employs TRBV20-1 and TRBJ2-7, with 8 bases matching TRBD1. CDR1 is DFQATT and CDR2 is SNEGSKA in the germline V gene (reference sequence). The CDR3 totals 12 residues. V lost 6 bases, J lost 1 base, and 2 bases stayed unmatched. CDR3 nucleotides: TGCAGTGCAAGGACAGGGTCCTACGAGCAGTACTTC. Translation gives CSARTGSYEQYF.

This clonotype was counted only a few times. The rearrangement uses TRBV7-9 and TRBJ1-1, with D hard to call. The CDR3 contains 14 residues. The ends were cut back, 1 base at V and 0 bases at J, with 6 bases in the middle. CDR1 SEHNR and CDR2 FQNEAQ come from the germline V gene (reference sequence). CDR3: CASSLVRLNTEAFF. The CDR3, as DNA: TGTGCCAGCAGCTTAGTACGGTTGAACACTGAAGCTTTCTTT.

This clonotype was seen repeatedly, ten times or more. The chain combines TRBV7-9 with TRBJ2-7; no definite D call. CDR3 length equals 11 residues. V lost 5 bases and J lost 6, with 8 bases in between. Per germline, CDR1 SEHNR and CDR2 FQNEAQ (reference sequence). The CDR3 DNA reads as TGTGCCAGCAGCCAAAGTCTCGAGCAGTACTTC. This encodes CASSQSLEQYF.

This clonotype was seen a handful of times. This chain uses TRBV7-2 with TRBJ2-7; TRBD2 is a possible D gene (6 bases). The V gene lost 6 bases and the J gene lost 7 bases, with 25 bases spanning the gap. Germline lookup yields CDR1 SGHTA and CDR2 FQGNSA. The CDR3 extends over 16 amino acids. This CDR3 is CASSSGTYRGYREQYF. The CDR3 DNA follows: TGTGCCAGCAGTTCTGGGACTTATCGGGGTTATCGGGAGCAGTACTTC.

The chain couples TRBV7-7 to TRBJ1-1; D perhaps matches TRBD1 (5 bases). Trimming left V 5 bases short and J 0 bases short, with 7 bases between. The germline gives CDR1 SSHAT, CDR2 FNYEAQ (reference sequence). This CDR3 has 13 residues. The CDR3 here is CASSRGLNTEAFF. The CDR3 DNA sequence: TGTGCCAGCAGCAGGGGTTTGAACACTGAAGCTTTCTTT.

This chain uses TRBV6-1 with TRBJ2-5; D is undetermined. The CDR3 loop spans 13 amino acids. Germline values: CDR1 MNHNS, CDR2 SASEGT. Trimming shortened V by 7 bases and J by 5 bases, and 14 bases separated the two germline ends. The CDR3 region is CASTPYQTETQYF. CDR3 sequence (DNA): TGTGCCAGCACTCCATACCAAACGGAGACCCAGTACTTC.

This clonotype was detected many times. In DNA form, the CDR3 reads TGTGCCAGCAGTTTCTTACAGGGTAGTAAGCCCCAGCATTTT. This encodes CASSFLQGSKPQHF. The chain recombines TRBV27 with TRBJ1-5, with D maybe TRBD1 (6 bases). Germline-derived CDR1 and CDR2 are MNHEY and SMNVEV (reference sequence). This CDR3 region has 14 residues. V lost 3 bases and J lost 8, with 14 bases in between.

To note about this clonotype: At one end the junction does not follow the germline gene, possibly because of a read error. The chain is built from TRBV20-1 and TRBJ2-4, with a possible D match to TRBD2 (7 bases). CDR3 length equals 15 residues. Germline V gene sequence: CDR1 DFQATT, CDR2 SNEGSKA (reference sequence). The CDR3 DNA reads as TGCAGTGCGAGAGTTACAGGGAGGGACTTAAACATTCAGTACTTC. Translated: CSARVTGRDLNIQYF.